These 8 T cell receptor beta chains came from one sample sequenced in a study of OX40 agonist ivuxolimab in advanced cancers. Profiled with immunoSEQ multiplex PCR; TCRdb holds only in-frame clones, not every one. The sample shows about 96,000 clones, 70% to 85% of them seen only once. The sequencing used CD4+ or CD8+ T cells sorted from blood, collected in a trial of the OX40 agonist ivuxolimab. The receptors stem from an adult with an advanced solid tumor such as melanoma, head and neck, liver or kidney cancer.

The rearrangement joins TRBV30 to TRBJ2-1, with D perhaps matching TRBD1 (5 bases). Trimming took off 4 bases at V and 6 bases at J, with 13 bases between the two ends. In germline, CDR1 is GTSNPN, CDR2 SVGIG (reference sequence). CDR3 size: 13 residues. CDR3 sequence reads: CAWMAGWINEQFF. DNA of the CDR3: TGTGCCTGGATGGCAGGGTGGATCAATGAGCAGTTCTTC.

The V and J genes are TRBV11-2 and TRBJ2-7; D remains ambiguous. The CDR3 totals 12 residues. CDR1 is SGHAT and CDR2 is FQNNGV in the germline V gene. The V end was cut by 3 bases, the J end by 4 bases, with 7 bases between. CDR3: CASSFLGYEQYF. CDR3 nucleotides: TGTGCCAGCAGCTTTTTAGGTTACGAGCAGTACTTC.

The V call is TRBV7-2, the J call TRBJ2-7; D perhaps matches TRBD1 (5 bases). CDR3 length equals 16 residues. Trimming removed 0 bases at V and 6 bases at J, with 18 bases between. Germline assignment: CDR1 SGHTA and CDR2 FQGNSA. CDR3 DNA: TGTGCCAGCAGCTTAGCCCTTAGGTTCCAGGGATCCGAGCAGTACTTC. Its translation: CASSLALRFQGSEQYF.

The chain recombines TRBV27 with TRBJ1-1; D unresolved. The CDR3 is 13 amino acids. From germline, CDR1 is MNHEY and CDR2 SMNVEV (reference sequence). With 4 bases removed from V and 3 bases from J, the gap between germline ends came to 9 bases. In nucleotides, the CDR3 is TGTGCCAGCAGTTCAATGGGTCACACTGAAGCTTTCTTT. Translating it yields CASSSMGHTEAFF.

The chain couples TRBV5-1 to TRBJ1-1; TRBD1 might be the D (5 bases). The V and J ends lost 4 bases and 1 base respectively, with 8 bases between them. This CDR3 is 13 amino acids long. Germline V lookup: CDR1 SGHRS, CDR2 YFSETQ. In DNA form, the CDR3 reads TGCGCCAGCAGCATGGGGGGGAACACTGAAGCTTTCTTT. Translated: CASSMGGNTEAFF.

The CDR3 loop is CASRATDSPLHF. DNA of the CDR3: TGTGCCAGCAGGGCGACCGATTCACCCCTCCACTTT. This chain uses TRBV5-8 with TRBJ1-6; D is undetermined. The germline V gene encodes CDR1 SGHTS and CDR2 YDEGEE. V was trimmed by 5 bases and J by 8 bases, leaving 8 bases between them. The CDR3 has 12 amino acids.

The V call is TRBV6-7, the J call TRBJ1-1; the D is unclear. TRBV6-7 is an ORF for which the function is uncertain. The CDR3 loop spans 14 amino acids. V lost 0 bases and J 2 bases, leaving 7 bases between the germline ends. The CDR3 DNA reads as TGTGCCAGCAGTTACTCTCGAGGAAACACTGAAGCTTTCTTT. Amino acids: CASSYSRGNTEAFF.

The V call is TRBV2, the J call TRBJ1-1; tentatively, D is TRBD1 (6 bases). The CDR3 spans 17 residues. V was cut by 4 bases and J by 3 bases, with 21 bases left in between. Germline assignment: CDR1 SNHLY and CDR2 FYNNEI. The CDR3 spells CASSAVAGEIGYTEAFF. For the CDR3, the DNA is TGTGCCAGCAGTGCGGTAGCAGGGGAGATTGGGTACACTGAAGCTTTCTTT.